The sequence of this T cell receptor (beta chain) was determined in a study of T cell responses to AZD1222 COVID-19 vaccine (dated by TCRdb to the early 2020s). Regarding the research as a whole: AZD1222 recipients with second doses at about 4 weeks or about 12 weeks were pooled, because spike-specific TCR depth and breadth did not differ between schedules. Enrollment into the trials was organized by age into subgroups of 18-55, 56-69 and 70-plus years, and those subgroups contained roughly 140, 27 and 60 TCR-sequenced participants, respectively. A total of 233 trial participants underwent TCR sequencing, of whom some 210 received two doses of AZD1222 and some 25 received two doses of the MenACWY control vaccine. General findings and caveats noted by the study authors: The 56-69-year group was small, and its depth increase did not reach significance, likely because of low power. Most participants were white British and females outnumbered males, and the authors suggested that clonal diversity may have been underestimated. Conclusions about previously exposed vaccinees are limited because only six or seven AZD1222 recipients were SARS-CoV-2 seropositive at baseline. No day 14 peak-response samples were available, so repertoires were characterized only after the peak T cell response. A significant rise in spike-specific TCR breadth and depth was observed after two AZD1222 doses relative to day 0 and relative to MenACWY recipients. Reportedly, close to half of the unique spike-specific TCRs recognized epitopes lying outside the regions that are mutated in the B.1.351 and B.1.1.7 variants. The whole spike protein was spanned by vaccine-associated CD4 TCRs, and dominant responses were seen in regions 160-218 and 743-854.

The trim is 4 bases for V and 9 bases for J, with a gap of 26 bases between the germline ends. Looking up the germline V gene (reference sequence) yields CDR1 SGHKS and CDR2 YYEKEE. Measured from the cysteine to the phenylalanine, the CDR3 is 16 residues long. The only DNA kept is the CDR3, 48 bases in frame from the first base. Read against the paper, the sample's time point label means: baseline before first vaccination. Vaccinee samples came from UK trials COV001 and COV002, including a single-blind randomized controlled phase 2/3 trial of AZD1222 (ChAdOx1 nCoV-19) in healthy adults. For TCRbeta chain sequencing, PBMC samples were collected from trial participants at day 0 and at day 28 after the second dose. The CDR3 regions of human TCRbeta chains were analyzed by immunosequencing. The study's own analysis went as follows. TCRs in the repertoires were compared against a reference library of SARS-CoV-2-specific TCRs that had been generated with the MIRA antigen-specificity platform. Breadth was defined as the fraction of unique TCRs that were SARS-CoV-2-associated. Depth was defined as the fraction of total T cells that were SARS-CoV-2-associated. Each spike-specific TCR was assigned to its reactive spike region and to a CD4 or CD8 class using the MIRA data. Log10-transformed breadth and depth values were compared by one-way ANOVA with Sidak's multiple comparisons tests. TCRdb retrieved this table from immuneACCESS and kept in-frame rearrangements only. Not all clones are present; in checked studies, unresolved V genes account for under half, and no reason is known for the remainder. Clonal size and the V and J genes are those of that table, whereas D and trimming came from the DNA. This sample is represented by tens of thousands of clones; nearly 90% of them were singletons. About 8.4% of the sample belongs to the ten largest clones.

Notes on this clone: The target of this receptor is not known. No base quality information exists; no much larger clone differs at one position.

The specimen comprised peripheral blood, sampled on day 0 of AZD1222 vaccination. This receptor was obtained from an adult in good health. This chain is built from TRBV5-5 and TRBJ2-7; possibly the D gene is TRBD1, per 6 matching bases. CDR3 protein: CASSRTLTGIVERQYF. The DNA sequence reads TGTGCCAGCAGCCGCACACTGACAGGTATCGTCGAGCGGCAGTACTTC.